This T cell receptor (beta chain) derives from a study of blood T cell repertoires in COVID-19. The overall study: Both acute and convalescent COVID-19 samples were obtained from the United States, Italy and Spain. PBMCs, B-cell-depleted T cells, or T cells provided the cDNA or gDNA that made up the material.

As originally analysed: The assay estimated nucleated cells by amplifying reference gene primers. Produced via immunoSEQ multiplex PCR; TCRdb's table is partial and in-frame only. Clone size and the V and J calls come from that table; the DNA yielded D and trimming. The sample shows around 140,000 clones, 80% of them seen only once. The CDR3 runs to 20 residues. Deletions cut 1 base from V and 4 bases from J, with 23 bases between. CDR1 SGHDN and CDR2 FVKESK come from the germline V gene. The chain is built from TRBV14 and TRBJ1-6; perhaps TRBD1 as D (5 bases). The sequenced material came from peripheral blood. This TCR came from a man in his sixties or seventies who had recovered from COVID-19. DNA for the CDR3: TGTGCCAGCAGCCAAGCTGCACAGGAGATAATATACCTGTATAATTCACCCCTCCACTTT. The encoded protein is CASSQAAQEIIYLYNSPLHF.